This T cell receptor beta chain came from a study of a mutant IDH1 vaccine in newly diagnosed glioma. This table comes from immunoSEQ multiplex PCR, and its TCRdb copy is limited to in-frame clones, with some not included. The sample has 26,000 or so clones; approximately 82% are singletons. Time point indicated: week 35, safety follow-up. Vaccine doses each comprised 300 ug of mutant IDH1 20-mer peptide, with topical imiquimod. The sample holds a few counts of this clone. Its antigen is currently unknown. A junction boundary mismatches the germline segment, possibly from a read error. The germline V gene encodes CDR1 GTSNPN and CDR2 SVGIG (reference sequence). The CDR3 sequence is 10 residues long.

This chain links TRBV30 with TRBJ1-1, with D unclear. Sequences were derived from PBMCs, sampled from a glioma patient whose treatment included an IDH1 peptide vaccine. This receptor was obtained from a man aged 25-45 years with glioma. The CDR3 DNA sequence: TGTGCCTGGAGTGAAGGCCGAGACAACTTT. Protein product: CAWSEGRDNF.